This T cell receptor (beta chain) came from a study of cytomegalovirus exposure and HLA in healthy donors. Notes on the study in general: It was likely that a cluster of highly shared sequence variants was a sequencing artifact. Researchers catalogued 150 or so TCR beta chains as cytomegalovirus-associated. In an earlier analysis, most TCR beta V segments were productive about 87% or about 30% of the time.

Nominally healthy donors were sampled, though unrecorded immune exposures were likely. This CDR3 has 14 amino acids. Germline-derived CDR1 and CDR2 are SGHRS and YFSETQ. V was clipped by 4 bases and J by 2 bases, with 13 bases between them. PCR involved 60 Vbeta and 13 Jbeta primers. Assay: immunoSEQ multiplex PCR; the TCRdb copy retains only in-frame clones and omits some. The table records around 140,000 clones, approximately 60% of them present only once. With regard to this clone: As yet, its antigen is unknown.

Sample: PBMCs. The V gene is TRBV5-1, the J gene TRBJ2-7, with a tentative D call TRBD1 (6 bases). The receptor's source is a woman aged 40 to 50 in good health and CMV-seronegative. The CDR3 region is CASSARDTPYEQYF. For the CDR3, the DNA is TGCGCCAGCAGCGCCCGGGACACCCCCTACGAGCAGTACTTC. The variable domain in full, completed from reference TRBV5-1 and TRBJ2-7, reads KAGVTQTPRYLIKTRGQQVTLSCSPISGHRSVSWYQQTPGQGLQFLFEYFSETQRNKGNFPGRFSGRQFSNSRSEMNVSTLELGDSALYLCASSARDTPYEQYFGPGTRLTVT.